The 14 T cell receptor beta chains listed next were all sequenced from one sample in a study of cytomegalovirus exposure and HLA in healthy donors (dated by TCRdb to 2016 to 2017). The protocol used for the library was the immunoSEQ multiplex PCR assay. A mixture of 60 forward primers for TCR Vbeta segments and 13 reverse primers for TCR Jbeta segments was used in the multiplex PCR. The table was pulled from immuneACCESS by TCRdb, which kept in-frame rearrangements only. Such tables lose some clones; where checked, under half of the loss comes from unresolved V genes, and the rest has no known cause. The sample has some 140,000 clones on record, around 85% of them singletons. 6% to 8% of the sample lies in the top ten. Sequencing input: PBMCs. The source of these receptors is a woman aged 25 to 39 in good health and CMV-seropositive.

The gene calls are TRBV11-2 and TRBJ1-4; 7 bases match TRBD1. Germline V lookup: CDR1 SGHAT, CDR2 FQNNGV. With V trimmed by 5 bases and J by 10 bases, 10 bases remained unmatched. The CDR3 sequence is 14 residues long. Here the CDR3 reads CASSPGTALGKLFF. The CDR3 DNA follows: TGTGCCAGCAGCCCCGGGACAGCCTTGGGAAAACTGTTTTTT.

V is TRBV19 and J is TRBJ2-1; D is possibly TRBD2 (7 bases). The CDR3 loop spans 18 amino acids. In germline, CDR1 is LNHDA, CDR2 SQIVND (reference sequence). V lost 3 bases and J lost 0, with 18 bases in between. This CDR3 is CASSIRGGAARSYNEQFF. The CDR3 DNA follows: TGTGCCAGTAGTATTAGGGGGGGAGCAGCTCGCTCCTACAATGAGCAGTTCTTC.

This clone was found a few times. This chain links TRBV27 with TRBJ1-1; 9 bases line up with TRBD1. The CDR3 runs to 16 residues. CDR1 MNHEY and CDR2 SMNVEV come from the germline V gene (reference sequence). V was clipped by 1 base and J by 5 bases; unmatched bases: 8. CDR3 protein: CASSLWGTGRETEAFF. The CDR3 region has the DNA TGTGCCAGCAGTTTATGGGGGACAGGGAGGGAAACTGAAGCTTTCTTT.

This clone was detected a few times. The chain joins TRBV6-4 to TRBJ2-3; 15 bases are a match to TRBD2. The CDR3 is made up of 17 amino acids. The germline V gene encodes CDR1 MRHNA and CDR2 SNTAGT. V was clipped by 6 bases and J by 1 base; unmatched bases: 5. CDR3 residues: CASRRTSGRAGTDTQYF. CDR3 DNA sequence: TGTGCCAGCAGGCGGACTAGCGGGAGGGCCGGCACAGATACGCAGTATTTT.

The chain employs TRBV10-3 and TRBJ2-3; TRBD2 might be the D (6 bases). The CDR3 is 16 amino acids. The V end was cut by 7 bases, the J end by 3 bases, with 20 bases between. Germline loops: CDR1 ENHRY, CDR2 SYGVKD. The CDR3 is CAITGGTGLFTDTQYF. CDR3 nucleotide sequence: TGTGCCATCACAGGAGGGACCGGCCTATTTACAGATACGCAGTATTTT.

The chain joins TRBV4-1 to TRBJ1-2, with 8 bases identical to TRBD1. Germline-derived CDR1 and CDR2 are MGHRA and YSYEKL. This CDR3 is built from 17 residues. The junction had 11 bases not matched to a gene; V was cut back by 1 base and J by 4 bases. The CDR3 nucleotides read TGCGCCAGCAGCCAAGGATATACGCGGACAGGGAGCTATGGCTACACCTTC. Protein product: CASSQGYTRTGSYGYTF.

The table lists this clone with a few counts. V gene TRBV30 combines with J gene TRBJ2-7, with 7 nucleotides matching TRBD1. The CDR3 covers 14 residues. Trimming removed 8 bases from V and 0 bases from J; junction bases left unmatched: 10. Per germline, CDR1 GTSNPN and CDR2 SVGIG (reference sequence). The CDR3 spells CALGGQRSSYEQYF. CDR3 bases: TGTGCCCTAGGGGGCCAGAGAAGCTCCTACGAGCAGTACTTC. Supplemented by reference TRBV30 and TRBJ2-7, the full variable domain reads SQTIHQWPATLVQPVGSPLSLECTVEGTSNPNLYWYRQAAGRGLQLLFYSVGIGQISSEVPQNLSASRPQDRQFILSSKKLLLSDSGFYLCALGGQRSSYEQYFGPGTRLTVT.

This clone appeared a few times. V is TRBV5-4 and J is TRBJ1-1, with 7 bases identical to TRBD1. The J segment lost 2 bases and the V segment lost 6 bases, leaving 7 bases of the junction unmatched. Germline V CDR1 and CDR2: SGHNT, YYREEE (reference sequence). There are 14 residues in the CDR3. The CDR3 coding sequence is TGTGCCAGCATGAGGGGGCTTGGAAACACTGAAGCTTTCTTT. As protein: CASMRGLGNTEAFF.

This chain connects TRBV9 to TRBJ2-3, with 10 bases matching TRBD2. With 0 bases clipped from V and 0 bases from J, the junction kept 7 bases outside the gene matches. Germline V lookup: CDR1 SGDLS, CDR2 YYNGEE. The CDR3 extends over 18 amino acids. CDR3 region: CASSVAPTSGASTDTQYF. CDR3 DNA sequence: TGTGCCAGCAGCGTAGCCCCCACTAGCGGGGCGAGCACAGATACGCAGTATTTT.

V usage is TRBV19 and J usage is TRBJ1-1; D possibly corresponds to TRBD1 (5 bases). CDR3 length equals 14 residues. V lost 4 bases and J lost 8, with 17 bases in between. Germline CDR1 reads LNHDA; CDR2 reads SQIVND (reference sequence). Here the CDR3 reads CASSRLGGGTEAFF. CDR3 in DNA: TGTGCCAGTAGTAGATTAGGTGGGGGGACCGAAGCTTTCTTT.

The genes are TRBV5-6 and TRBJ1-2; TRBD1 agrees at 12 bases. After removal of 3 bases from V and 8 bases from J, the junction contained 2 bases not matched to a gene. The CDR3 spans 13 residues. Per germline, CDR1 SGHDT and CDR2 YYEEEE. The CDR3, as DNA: TGTGCCAGCAGCTCGGGGACAGGGGGCGGCTACACCTTC. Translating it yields CASSSGTGGGYTF.

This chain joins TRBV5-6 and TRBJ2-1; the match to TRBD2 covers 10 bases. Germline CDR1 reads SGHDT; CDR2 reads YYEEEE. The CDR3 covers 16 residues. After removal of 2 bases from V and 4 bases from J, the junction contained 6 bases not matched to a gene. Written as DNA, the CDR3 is TGTGCCAGCAGCTTAGGCCTAGCGGGAGATTACAATGAGCAGTTCTTC. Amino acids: CASSLGLAGDYNEQFF.

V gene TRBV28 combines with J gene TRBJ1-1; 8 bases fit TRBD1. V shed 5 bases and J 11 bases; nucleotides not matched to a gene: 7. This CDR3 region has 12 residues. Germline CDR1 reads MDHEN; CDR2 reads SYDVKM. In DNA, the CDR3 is TGTGCCAGCAGTGACAGGGGAAGGGAGGCTTTCTTT. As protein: CASSDRGREAFF.

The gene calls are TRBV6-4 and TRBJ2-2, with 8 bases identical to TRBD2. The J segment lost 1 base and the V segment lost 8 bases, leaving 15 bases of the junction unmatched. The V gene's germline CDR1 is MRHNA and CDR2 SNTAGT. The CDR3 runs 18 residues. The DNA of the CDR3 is TGTGCCAGCCCCGAGGAGTCCTTAGCGGGGTTGAACACCGGGGAGCTGTTTTTT. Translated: CASPEESLAGLNTGELFF.